The 18 T cell receptor beta chains below come from one sample, sequenced in a study of T cell responses to AZD1222 COVID-19 vaccine. Only in-frame clones appear in the TCRdb table, and some are missing; sequencing was by immunoSEQ multiplex PCR. Among approximately 180,000 clones, 70% to 90% were seen once, and the ten largest hold 1.5% to 2%. The sequencing here drew on peripheral blood, taken on day 0 of AZD1222 vaccination. The receptors derive from an adult in good health.

A few counts support this clone. The rearrangement uses TRBV18 and TRBJ1-3, with 9 positions matching TRBD1. Germline V gene sequence: CDR1 KGHSH, CDR2 LQKENI. The CDR3 has 21 amino acids. The ends lost 4 bases at V and 0 bases at J; junction bases unmatched: 19. The CDR3 spells CASSLIRDRVESGGSGNTIYF. The CDR3 DNA reads as TGTGCCAGCTCACTTATCCGGGACAGGGTGGAATCCGGTGGCTCTGGAAACACCATATATTTT.

The chain couples TRBV6-1 to TRBJ1-4; D uncertain. Trimming removed 1 base from V and 5 bases from J, with 11 bases in between. CDR1 is MNHNS and CDR2 is SASEGT in the germline V gene. The CDR3 totals 15 residues. The CDR3 sequence: CASSEVGSKNEKLFF. DNA for the CDR3: TGTGCCAGCAGTGAAGTGGGCAGCAAGAATGAAAAACTGTTTTTT.

The chain recombines TRBV28 with TRBJ2-2; a weak D match, TRBD2 (5 bases). This CDR3 spans 14 amino acids. The germline V gene encodes CDR1 MDHEN and CDR2 SYDVKM. V was shortened by 6 bases and J by 6 bases, with 14 bases between the two germline ends. The DNA of the CDR3 is TGTGCCAGCAGATCTCAATGGGGAGCCGGGGAGCTGTTTTTT. Translating gives CASRSQWGAGELFF. Full variable domain (missing parts from reference TRBV28 and TRBJ2-2): DVKVTQSSRYLVKRTGEKVFLECVQDMDHENMFWYRQDPGLGLRLIYFSYDVKMKEKGDIPEGYSVSREKKERFSLILESASTNQTSMYLCASRSQWGAGELFFGEGSRLTVL.

This clone was observed at least ten times. The rearrangement uses TRBV4-1 and TRBJ1-3; D call uncertain. The CDR3 has 15 amino acids. Trimming stripped 1 base from V and 0 bases from J, with 7 bases between. Germline V lookup: CDR1 MGHRA, CDR2 YSYEKL. As DNA, the CDR3 is TGCGCCAGCAGCCAAGGGACCGTCTCTGGAAACACCATATATTTT. Encoded protein: CASSQGTVSGNTIYF.

The chain carries TRBV5-1 and TRBJ1-1; the D is unclear. Germline values: CDR1 SGHRS, CDR2 YFSETQ. Trimming removed 5 bases from V and 6 bases from J, with 17 bases in between. The CDR3 totals 14 residues. The CDR3 nucleotides read TGCGCCAGCAGGATTATGAGCGAGGGCTCTGAAGCTTTCTTT. Its translation: CASRIMSEGSEAFF. Full variable domain (rest looked up from reference TRBV5-1 and TRBJ1-1): KAGVTQTPRYLIKTRGQQVTLSCSPISGHRSVSWYQQTPGQGLQFLFEYFSETQRNKGNFPGRFSGRQFSNSRSEMNVSTLELGDSALYLCASRIMSEGSEAFFGQGTRLTVV.

The rearrangement joins TRBV6-2 or TRBV6-3 to TRBJ2-7, with 7 bases matching TRBD1. Per the germline V gene, CDR1 is MNHEY and CDR2 is SVGEGT. The CDR3 totals 18 residues. Trimming cost V 2 bases and J 2 bases; bases outside gene matches: 15. For the CDR3, the DNA is TGTGCCAGCAGTTACCTCACACATAGGGGGCGAGGAACCTACGAGCAGTACTTC. Encoded protein: CASSYLTHRGRGTYEQYF.

The V and J genes are TRBV28 and TRBJ2-3; weak D call: TRBD2 (5 bases). Germline assignment: CDR1 MDHEN and CDR2 SYDVKM. V gave up 7 bases and J gave up 0 bases, with 14 bases separating them. This CDR3 comprises 15 residues. In nucleotides, the CDR3 is TGTGCCAGCACCTCGGGAACGGCTAGCACAGATACGCAGTATTTT. Amino acids: CASTSGTASTDTQYF.

V is TRBV5-1 and J is TRBJ2-7, with D perhaps TRBD2 (7 bases). Germline V CDR1 and CDR2: SGHRS, YFSETQ. The CDR3 extends over 14 amino acids. Trimming pared 4 bases from V and 3 bases from J, leaving 14 bases between. CDR3 region: CASSDAGGLYEQYF. As DNA, the CDR3 is TGCGCCAGCAGCGACGCCGGGGGGCTCTACGAGCAGTACTTC.

V gene TRBV15 combines with J gene TRBJ1-4; D unresolved. V was shortened by 5 bases and J by 8 bases, with 15 bases between the two germline ends. The CDR3 sequence is 14 residues long. Germline loops: CDR1 LNHNV, CDR2 YYDKDF (reference sequence). CDR3 residues: CATSPPGQPEKLFF. In DNA form, the CDR3 reads TGTGCCACCAGCCCCCCCGGCCAGCCCGAAAAACTGTTTTTT.

This chain uses TRBV11-2 with TRBJ1-1; possibly TRBD1 for D (5 bases). Germline CDR1 reads SGHAT; CDR2 reads FQNNGV. CDR3 size: 12 residues. The V and J ends lost 5 bases and 11 bases respectively, with 15 bases between them. The CDR3 region has the DNA TGTGCCAGCAGCCAAGGGGAGCGTGGGGCTTTCTTT. It encodes CASSQGERGAFF.

The chain carries TRBV5-4 and TRBJ2-5; TRBD1 or TRBD2 may be the D gene (6 bases each). V shed 3 bases and J shed 4 bases, with 19 bases lying between them. The CDR3 totals 16 residues. Germline assignment: CDR1 SGHNT and CDR2 YYREEE (reference sequence). CDR3: CASSSVGSGARETQYF. In nucleotides, the CDR3 is TGTGCCAGCAGCTCCGTGGGATCGGGGGCACGAGAGACCCAGTACTTC.

This chain links TRBV2 with TRBJ1-5, with D unclear. CDR1 and CDR2 (germline): SNHLY, FYNNEI. The CDR3 has 14 residues. Trimming shortened V by 3 bases and J by 7 bases, and 13 bases separated the two germline ends. CDR3 DNA: TGTGCCAGCAGTGAGAGACGGGCTGAGCAGCCCCAGCATTTT. This gives the protein CASSERRAEQPQHF.

The chain employs TRBV10-1 and TRBJ2-7; 10 nucleotides align to TRBD2. The CDR3 sequence is 14 residues long. V lost 3 bases, J lost 6 bases, and 5 bases stayed unmatched. CDR1 WNHNN and CDR2 SYGVQD come from the germline V gene (reference sequence). The DNA for the CDR3 is TGCGCCAGCAGTGATCTAGCGGGAGTTGGCGAGCAGTACTTC. Translation: CASSDLAGVGEQYF.

The V gene is TRBV5-8, the J gene TRBJ1-2; no clear D. V was trimmed by 1 base and J by 2 bases, leaving 12 bases between them. Germline loops: CDR1 SGHTS, CDR2 YDEGEE. CDR3 length: 15 residues. The CDR3 DNA reads as TGTGCCAGCAGCTTGCAAGCCAGAACGAACTATGGCTACACCTTC. It is translated as CASSLQARTNYGYTF.

The V call is TRBV10-3, the J call TRBJ1-2; no clear D gene. This CDR3 region has 13 residues. In germline, CDR1 is ENHRY, CDR2 SYGVKD. V was trimmed by 0 bases and J by 5 bases, leaving 7 bases between them. The CDR3 loop is CAISESRGYGYTF. In DNA, the CDR3 is TGTGCCATCAGTGAGTCGAGAGGGTATGGCTACACCTTC.

The V and J genes are TRBV29-1 and TRBJ1-1; 7 positions agree with TRBD1. The CDR3 runs 14 residues. Looked up from germline, CDR1 is SQVTM and CDR2 is ANQGSEA. The ends lost 4 bases at V and 0 bases at J; junction bases unmatched: 5. For the CDR3, the DNA is TGCAGCGTTGCCGGGACAGTTATGAACACTGAAGCTTTCTTT. This encodes CSVAGTVMNTEAFF.

The chain joins TRBV5-6 to TRBJ1-6; no firm D call. CDR3 length: 16 residues. Germline CDR1 and CDR2: SGHDT and YYEEEE. V gave up 7 bases and J gave up 4 bases, with 18 bases separating them. The chain's CDR3 is CASGSSSIGYNSPLHF. As DNA, the CDR3 is TGTGCCAGCGGATCATCGAGTATTGGTTATAATTCACCCCTCCACTTT.

The chain has TRBV5-1 and TRBJ1-1; tentative D call: TRBD1 (6 bases). The V end was cut by 4 bases, the J end by 4 bases, with 20 bases between. Germline lookup yields CDR1 SGHRS and CDR2 YFSETQ. The CDR3 sequence is 16 residues long. CDR3 nucleotide sequence: TGCGCCAGCAGCCCAAGGGGTATTGAGGGGGTCACTGAAGCTTTCTTT. Residues: CASSPRGIEGVTEAFF.